The clone carrying this T cell receptor beta chain has at least ten counts. The data stem from a study of metastatic and nonmetastatic thyroid tumors. No treatment had been given to any patient before thyroid surgery. TCRdb re-clonotyped the PCR reads via MiXCR. Of about 40,000 clones in the sample, approximately 10% were seen once. The V and J ends lost 4 bases and 0 bases respectively, with 11 bases between them. Germline CDR1 SGHNT, CDR2 YYREEE (reference sequence). CDR3 length equals 15 residues. Sequenced input: blood. The V call is TRBV5-4, the J call TRBJ1-5; D not resolved. The clonotype comes from a female donor with papillary thyroid cancer or a benign thyroid nodule (not recorded which). Some clones in this sample may be carry-over from other donors' samples. The CDR3 here is CASSPDLDSNQPQHF. CDR3 sequence (DNA): TGTGCCAGCAGCCCCGACCTTGATAGCAATCAGCCCCAGCATTTT.